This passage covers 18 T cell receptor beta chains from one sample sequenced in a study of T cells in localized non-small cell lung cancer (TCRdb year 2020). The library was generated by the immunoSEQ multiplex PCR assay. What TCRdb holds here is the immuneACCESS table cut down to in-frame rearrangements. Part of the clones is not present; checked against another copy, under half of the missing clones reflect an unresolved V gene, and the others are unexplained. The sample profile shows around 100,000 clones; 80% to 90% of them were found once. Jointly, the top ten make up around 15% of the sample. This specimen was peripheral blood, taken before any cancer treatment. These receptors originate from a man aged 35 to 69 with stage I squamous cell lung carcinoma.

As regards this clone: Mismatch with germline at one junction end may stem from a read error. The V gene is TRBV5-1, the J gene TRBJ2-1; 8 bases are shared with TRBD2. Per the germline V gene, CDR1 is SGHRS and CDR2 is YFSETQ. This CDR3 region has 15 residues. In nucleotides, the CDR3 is TGCGCCAGCAGTTTGGGCGGGGGGCACTACAATGAGCAGTTCTTC. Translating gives CASSLGGGHYNEQFF. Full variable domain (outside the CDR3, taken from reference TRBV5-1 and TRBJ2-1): KAGVTQTPRYLIKTRGQQVTLSCSPISGHRSVSWYQQTPGQGLQFLFEYFSETQRNKGNFPGRFSGRQFSNSRSEMNVSTLELGDSALYLCASSLGGGHYNEQFFGPGTRLTVL.

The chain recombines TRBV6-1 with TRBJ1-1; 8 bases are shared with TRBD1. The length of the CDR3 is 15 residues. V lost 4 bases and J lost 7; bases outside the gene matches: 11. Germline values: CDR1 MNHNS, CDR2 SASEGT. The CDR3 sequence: CASSVQTGVVGEAFF. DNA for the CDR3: TGTGCCAGCAGTGTCCAGACAGGGGTGGTTGGTGAAGCTTTCTTT.

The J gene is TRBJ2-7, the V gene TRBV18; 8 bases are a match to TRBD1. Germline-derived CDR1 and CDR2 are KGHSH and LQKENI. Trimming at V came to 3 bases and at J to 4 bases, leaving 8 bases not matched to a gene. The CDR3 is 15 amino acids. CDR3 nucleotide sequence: TGTGCCAGCTCACCGGCCGGGACAGGCAATTACGAGCAGTACTTC. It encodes CASSPAGTGNYEQYF.

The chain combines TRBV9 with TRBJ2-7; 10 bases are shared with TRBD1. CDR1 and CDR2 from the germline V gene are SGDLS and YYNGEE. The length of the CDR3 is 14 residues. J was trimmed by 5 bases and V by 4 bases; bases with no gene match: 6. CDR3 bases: TGTGCCAGCAGCACGGGGACAGGGGAGGACGAGCAGTACTTC. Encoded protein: CASSTGTGEDEQYF.

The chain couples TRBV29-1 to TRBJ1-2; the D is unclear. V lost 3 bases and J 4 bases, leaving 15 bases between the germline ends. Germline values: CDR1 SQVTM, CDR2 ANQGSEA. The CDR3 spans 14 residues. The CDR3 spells CSVDNGSKTYGYTF. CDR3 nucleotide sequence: TGCAGCGTTGATAACGGTTCCAAGACCTATGGCTACACCTTC.

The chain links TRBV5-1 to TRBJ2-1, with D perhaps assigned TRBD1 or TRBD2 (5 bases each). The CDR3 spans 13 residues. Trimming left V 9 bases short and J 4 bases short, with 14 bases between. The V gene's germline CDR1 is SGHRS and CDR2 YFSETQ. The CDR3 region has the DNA TGCGCCACCTCCTCCGGGACGTACAATGAGCAGTTCTTC. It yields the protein CATSSGTYNEQFF.

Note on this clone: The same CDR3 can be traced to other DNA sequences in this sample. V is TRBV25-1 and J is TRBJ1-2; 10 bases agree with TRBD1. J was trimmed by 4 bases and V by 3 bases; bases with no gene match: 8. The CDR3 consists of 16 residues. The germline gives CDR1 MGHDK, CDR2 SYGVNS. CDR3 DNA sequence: TGTGCCAGCAGTGACGCCCGGACAGGGGGTATCTATGGCTACACCTTC. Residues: CASSDARTGGIYGYTF.

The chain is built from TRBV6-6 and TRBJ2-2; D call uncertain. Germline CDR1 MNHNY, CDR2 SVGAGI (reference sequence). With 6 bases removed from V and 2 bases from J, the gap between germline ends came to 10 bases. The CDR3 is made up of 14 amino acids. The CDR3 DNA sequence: TGTGCCAGCAGCTTAGGAGAAAACACCGGGGAGCTGTTTTTT. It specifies CASSLGENTGELFF.

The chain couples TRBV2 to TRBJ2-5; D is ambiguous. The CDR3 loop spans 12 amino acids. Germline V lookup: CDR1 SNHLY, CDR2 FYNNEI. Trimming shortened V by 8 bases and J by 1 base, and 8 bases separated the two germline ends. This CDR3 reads CASADFQETQYF. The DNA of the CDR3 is TGTGCCAGCGCAGATTTCCAAGAGACCCAGTACTTC. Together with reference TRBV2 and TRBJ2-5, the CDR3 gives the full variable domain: EPEVTQTPSHQVTQMGQEVILRCVPISNHLYFYWYRQILGQKVEFLVSFYNNEISEKSEIFDDQFSVERPDGSNFTLKIRSTKLEDSAMYFCASADFQETQYFGPGTRLLVL.

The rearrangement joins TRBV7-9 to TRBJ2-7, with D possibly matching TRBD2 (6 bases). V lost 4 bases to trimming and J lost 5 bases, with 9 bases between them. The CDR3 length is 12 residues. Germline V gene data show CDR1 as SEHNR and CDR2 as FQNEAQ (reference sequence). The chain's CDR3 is CASSSSADEQYF. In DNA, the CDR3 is TGTGCCAGCAGCTCTAGCGCGGACGAGCAGTACTTC.

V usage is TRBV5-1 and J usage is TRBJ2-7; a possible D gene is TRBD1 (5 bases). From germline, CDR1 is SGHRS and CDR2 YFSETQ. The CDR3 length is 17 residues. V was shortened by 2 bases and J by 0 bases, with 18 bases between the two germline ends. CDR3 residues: CASSFNRAGNPSYEQYF. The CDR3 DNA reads TGCGCCAGCAGCTTCAACCGGGCAGGGAACCCCTCCTACGAGCAGTACTTC.

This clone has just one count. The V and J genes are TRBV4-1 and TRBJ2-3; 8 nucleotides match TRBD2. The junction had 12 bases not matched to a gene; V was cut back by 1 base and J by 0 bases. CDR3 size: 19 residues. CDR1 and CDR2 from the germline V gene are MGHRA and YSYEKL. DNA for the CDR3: TGCGCCAGCAGCCAAGGGTCGGTTTGGGTAGCGGGGAGCACAGATACGCAGTATTTT. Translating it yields CASSQGSVWVAGSTDTQYF.

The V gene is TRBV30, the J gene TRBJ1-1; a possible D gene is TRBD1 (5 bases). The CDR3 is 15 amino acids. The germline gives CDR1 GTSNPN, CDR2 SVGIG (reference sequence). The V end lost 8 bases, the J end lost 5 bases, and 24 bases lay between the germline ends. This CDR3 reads CARTTGTVFGTEAFF. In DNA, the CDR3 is TGTGCCAGAACAACCGGGACGGTCTTCGGGACTGAAGCTTTCTTT. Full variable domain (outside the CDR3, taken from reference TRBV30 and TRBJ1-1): SQTIHQWPATLVQPVGSPLSLECTVEGTSNPNLYWYRQAAGRGLQLLFYSVGIGQISSEVPQNLSASRPQDRQFILSSKKLLLSDSGFYLCARTTGTVFGTEAFFGQGTRLTVV.

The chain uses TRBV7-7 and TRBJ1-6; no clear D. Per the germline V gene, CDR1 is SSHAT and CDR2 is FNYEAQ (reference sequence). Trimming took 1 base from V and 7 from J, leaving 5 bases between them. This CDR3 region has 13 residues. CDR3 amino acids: CASSLERNSPLHF. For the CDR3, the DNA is TGTGCCAGCAGCTTAGAACGGAATTCACCCCTCCACTTT. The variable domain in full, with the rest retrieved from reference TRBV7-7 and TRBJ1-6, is GAGVSQSPRYKVTKRGQDVTLRCDPISSHATLYWYQQALGQGPEFLTYFNYEAQPDKSGLPSDRFSAERPEGSISTLTIQRTEQRDSAMYRCASSLERNSPLHFGNGTRLTVT.

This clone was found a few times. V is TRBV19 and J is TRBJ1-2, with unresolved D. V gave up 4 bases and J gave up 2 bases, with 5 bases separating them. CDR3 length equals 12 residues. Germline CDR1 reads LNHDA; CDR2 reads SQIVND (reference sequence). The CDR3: CASSRTNYGYTF. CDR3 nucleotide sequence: TGTGCCAGTAGTAGGACCAACTATGGCTACACCTTC.

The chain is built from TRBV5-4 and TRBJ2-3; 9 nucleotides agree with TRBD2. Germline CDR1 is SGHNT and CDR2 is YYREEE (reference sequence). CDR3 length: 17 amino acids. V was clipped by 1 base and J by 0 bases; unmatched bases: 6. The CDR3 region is CASSLKAGGGSTDTQYF. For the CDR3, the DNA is TGTGCCAGCAGCTTGAAAGCGGGGGGCGGAAGCACAGATACGCAGTATTTT.

The CDR3 is CASIKRGEGNQPQHF. The CDR3 bases are TGTGCCAGTATTAAACGGGGGGAAGGCAATCAGCCCCAGCATTTT. The rearrangement joins TRBV19 to TRBJ1-5; D is perhaps TRBD1 (5 bases). V was clipped by 7 bases and J by 2 bases, with 15 bases between them. Germline assignment: CDR1 LNHDA and CDR2 SQIVND (reference sequence). CDR3 length: 15 residues.

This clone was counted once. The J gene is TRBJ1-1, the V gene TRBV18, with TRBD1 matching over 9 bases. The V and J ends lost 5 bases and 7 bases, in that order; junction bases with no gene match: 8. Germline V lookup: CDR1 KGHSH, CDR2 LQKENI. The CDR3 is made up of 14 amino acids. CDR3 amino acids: CASSGTGGGFEAFF. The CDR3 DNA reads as TGTGCCAGCTCAGGTACAGGGGGCGGATTTGAAGCTTTCTTT.